The next 20 T cell receptor beta chains were all read from a single sample in a study of blood T cell repertoires in COVID-19. Measured with immunoSEQ multiplex PCR; TCRdb has only the in-frame clones, and not every one. The sample has some 98,000 clones; approximately 86% are singletons. Source material: peripheral blood. The receptor source for this set is a man between 65 and 85 years old with active or convalescent COVID-19.

J is TRBJ2-1 and V is TRBV6-6, with D tentatively TRBD2 (7 bases). The germline CDR1 and CDR2 sequences are MNHNY and SVGAGI (reference sequence). V was pared by 8 bases and J by 7 bases, with 21 bases between. The CDR3 is 15 amino acids. This CDR3 reads CASVFEGGPGNEQFF. CDR3 coding DNA: TGTGCCAGCGTTTTTGAGGGGGGGCCGGGAAATGAGCAGTTCTTC.

This chain connects TRBV12-5 to TRBJ2-7, with D perhaps matching TRBD2 (6 bases). The V and J ends lost 7 bases and 0 bases respectively, with 13 bases between them. This CDR3 region has 14 residues. Germline CDR1 LGHNT, CDR2 FRNRAP. The CDR3 loop is CASAPGLSSYEQYF. As DNA, the CDR3 is TGTGCTAGTGCGCCGGGACTGTCCTCCTACGAGCAGTACTTC.

The CDR3 sequence: CATSKGAGGPKVTQYF. The CDR3 bases are TGTGCCACCAGCAAAGGGGCGGGGGGGCCTAAGGTGACCCAGTACTTC. This sequence joins TRBV15 and TRBJ2-5; 9 bases match TRBD2. The CDR3 consists of 16 residues. From germline, CDR1 is LNHNV and CDR2 YYDKDF (reference sequence). The J segment lost 7 bases and the V segment lost 4 bases, leaving 13 bases of the junction unmatched. Drawing the rest from reference TRBV15 and TRBJ2-5, the complete variable domain is DAMVIQNPRYQVTQFGKPVTLSCSQTLNHNVMYWYQQKSSQAPKLLFHYYDKDFNNEADTPDNFQSRRPNTSFCFLDIRSPGLGDTAMYLCATSKGAGGPKVTQYFGPGTRLLVL.

The chain is built from TRBV10-3 and TRBJ1-2; TRBD1 is a possible D gene (6 bases). V dropped 3 bases and J dropped 8 bases, with 13 bases sitting between them. CDR1 and CDR2 (germline): ENHRY, SYGVKD. This CDR3 is 13 amino acids long. DNA of the CDR3: TGTGCCATCAGTGAAGGACAGTCTATGGGCTACACCTTC. Translating gives CAISEGQSMGYTF.

This clone was seen only once. This chain links TRBV27 with TRBJ2-7; the D is unclear. Trimming removed 8 bases at V and 4 bases at J, with 12 bases between. The germline V gene encodes CDR1 MNHEY and CDR2 SMNVEV (reference sequence). CDR3 length equals 12 residues. CDR3 sequence: CASGRHKYEQYF. The CDR3 nucleotides read TGTGCCAGCGGAAGACATAAATACGAGCAGTACTTC.

This clone has just a few counts. The V call is TRBV5-4, the J call TRBJ2-7; a possible D gene is TRBD1 (5 bases). This CDR3 has 15 residues. V lost 4 bases and J 10 bases, leaving 24 bases between the germline ends. Looked up from germline, CDR1 is SGHNT and CDR2 is YYREEE (reference sequence). CDR3 region: CASSTLQGGLKKQYF. The CDR3 DNA reads TGTGCCAGCAGCACGCTGCAGGGTGGGTTGAAGAAACAGTACTTC.

The chain joins TRBV24-1 to TRBJ2-3; weak D call: TRBD1 (5 bases). The V end was cut by 3 bases, the J end by 6 bases, with 6 bases between. The CDR3 loop spans 12 amino acids. From germline, CDR1 is KGHDR and CDR2 SFDVKD. The CDR3 DNA follows: TGTGCCACCAGTGATCCAGGGGATACGCAGTATTTT. Protein sequence: CATSDPGDTQYF.

V is TRBV5-6 and J is TRBJ2-7, with D possibly TRBD2 on 5 matching bases. Germline V gene sequence: CDR1 SGHDT, CDR2 YYEEEE. Trimming shortened V by 2 bases and J by 7 bases, and 7 bases separated the two germline ends. The CDR3 extends over 11 amino acids. The CDR3: CASSFRGEQYF. Here the CDR3 DNA reads TGTGCCAGCAGCTTCCGAGGGGAGCAGTACTTC.

This chain links TRBV2 with TRBJ1-6; D is possibly TRBD1 (5 bases). The CDR3 is made up of 14 amino acids. V lost 2 bases, J lost 10 bases, and 12 bases lay in between. Germline V gene lookup returns CDR1 SNHLY and CDR2 FYNNEI. Here the CDR3 DNA reads TGTGCCAGCAGTGAACGGCAGGGAGGCTCACCCCTCCACTTT. Protein: CASSERQGGSPLHF.

This clone turned up a few times. The chain has TRBV9 and TRBJ2-1; a possible D gene is TRBD2 (6 bases). The CDR3 sequence is 14 residues long. CDR1 SGDLS and CDR2 YYNGEE come from the germline V gene. V was shortened by 6 bases and J by 9 bases, with 19 bases between the two germline ends. The CDR3 DNA is TGTGCCAGCAATGGCGGGGAAGATATTAGTGAGCAGTTCTTC. Translating it yields CASNGGEDISEQFF.

This clone was recorded once. This chain connects TRBV4-1 to TRBJ2-7; 10 nucleotides agree with TRBD1. CDR1 is MGHRA and CDR2 is YSYEKL in the germline V gene. The V segment lost 6 bases and the J segment 1 base; nucleotides outside the gene matches: 6. There are 15 residues in the CDR3. The DNA for the CDR3 is TGCGCCAGCAGTAGAGGACAGGGGGGATCCTACGAGCAGTACTTC. This codes for CASSRGQGGSYEQYF.

The CDR3 DNA follows: TGTGCCAGCTCACCCGCAGGGCGCGGCAATGAGCAGTTCTTC. This codes for CASSPAGRGNEQFF. The V call is TRBV18, the J call TRBJ2-1, with D perhaps matching TRBD1 (5 bases). V shed 3 bases and J shed 6 bases, with 12 bases lying between them. The CDR3 is 14 amino acids. Germline CDR1 is KGHSH and CDR2 is LQKENI. Using reference TRBV18 and TRBJ2-1 for the parts outside the CDR3, the full variable domain is NAGVMQNPRHLVRRRGQEARLRCSPMKGHSHVYWYRQLPEEGLKFMVYLQKENIIDESGMPKERFSAEFPKEGPSILRIQQVVRGDSAAYFCASSPAGRGNEQFFGPGTRLTVL.

In DNA form, the CDR3 reads TGTGCCAGCAGCCCGAACTTAAACCGGGACAGGGTGCATGAGCAGTTCTTC. It encodes CASSPNLNRDRVHEQFF. The V and J genes are TRBV7-9 and TRBJ2-1, with 9 bases fitting TRBD1. V lost 5 bases, J lost 8 bases, and 16 bases stayed unmatched. CDR1 and CDR2 (germline): SEHNR, FQNEAQ (reference sequence). This CDR3 is 17 amino acids long.

The CDR3 nucleotides are TGCGCCAGCAGGTCTACAGGGGAAGGCACAGATACGCAGTATTTT. Protein product: CASRSTGEGTDTQYF. The chain couples TRBV5-1 to TRBJ2-3; 7 positions agree with TRBD1. The ends lost 5 bases at V and 1 base at J; junction bases unmatched: 7. Germline CDR1 reads SGHRS; CDR2 reads YFSETQ. The length of the CDR3 is 15 residues.

This clone showed up just a few times. The V call is TRBV7-8, the J call TRBJ1-2, with a weak D call TRBD1 (6 bases). Germline lookup yields CDR1 SGHVS and CDR2 FQNEAQ. V was trimmed by 0 bases and J by 8 bases, leaving 16 bases between them. The CDR3 contains 15 residues. CDR3 region: CASSLAQGMGGGYTF. DNA for the CDR3: TGTGCCAGCAGCTTAGCTCAGGGGATGGGCGGAGGCTACACCTTC.

The rearrangement joins TRBV4-1 to TRBJ1-4; TRBD1 is a possible D gene (6 bases). The germline gives CDR1 MGHRA, CDR2 YSYEKL. This CDR3 contains 21 residues. Trimming took 2 bases from V and 0 from J, leaving 25 bases between them. Here the CDR3 DNA reads TGCGCCAGCAGCCAAATCAGGATCCGTGGACAGTACCCCGCAACTAATGAAAAACTGTTTTTT. Its protein is CASSQIRIRGQYPATNEKLFF.

V and J are TRBV5-1 and TRBJ1-2; D uncertain. CDR3 size: 15 residues. Germline loops: CDR1 SGHRS, CDR2 YFSETQ. V was shortened by 0 bases and J by 5 bases, with 14 bases between the two germline ends. CDR3 in amino acids: CASSLAEARGYGYTF. The DNA for the CDR3 is TGCGCCAGCAGCTTGGCCGAAGCGAGAGGATATGGCTACACCTTC.

J is TRBJ2-7 and V is TRBV23-1; tentatively, D is TRBD1 (5 bases). TRBV23-1 is filed as an ORF, its function uncertain. The CDR3 sequence is 15 residues long. Trimming took off 3 bases at V and 3 bases at J, with 15 bases between the two ends. The CDR3 DNA is TGCGCCAGCAGTCATTCGGCAGGGTACGACTACGAGCAGTACTTC. It translates to CASSHSAGYDYEQYF.

The V call is TRBV5-6, the J call TRBJ2-7, with 9 bases fitting TRBD2. The CDR3 totals 16 residues. The germline V gene encodes CDR1 SGHDT and CDR2 YYEEEE. Losses at the gene ends were 4 bases for V and 2 bases for J; bases not matched to a gene: 10. The CDR3 DNA sequence: TGTGCCAGCAGCCCTAATCGACTAGCGGCCACCTACGAGCAGTACTTC. Translated: CASSPNRLAATYEQYF.

The chain couples TRBV5-8 to TRBJ1-3; D gene unclear. The ends were cut back, 3 bases at V and 4 bases at J, with 14 bases in the middle. This CDR3 comprises 15 residues. Germline V gene lookup returns CDR1 SGHTS and CDR2 YDEGEE. The CDR3: CASSYPGSLGNTIYF. The CDR3 bases are TGTGCCAGCAGCTACCCGGGGTCCTTAGGAAACACCATATATTTT.